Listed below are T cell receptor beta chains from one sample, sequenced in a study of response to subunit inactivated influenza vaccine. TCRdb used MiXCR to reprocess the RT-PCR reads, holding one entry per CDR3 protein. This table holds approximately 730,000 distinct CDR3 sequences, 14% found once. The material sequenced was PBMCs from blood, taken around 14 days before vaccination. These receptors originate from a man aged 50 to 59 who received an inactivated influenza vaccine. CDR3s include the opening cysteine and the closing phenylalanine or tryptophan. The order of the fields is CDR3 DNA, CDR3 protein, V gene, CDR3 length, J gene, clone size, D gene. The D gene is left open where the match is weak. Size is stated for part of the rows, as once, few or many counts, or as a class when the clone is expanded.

CDR3 DNA: TGTGCCAGCAGTACGGGACTAGCGGTCTACGAGCAGTACTTC; CDR3 protein: CASSTGLAVYEQYF; V gene: TRBV27; CDR3 length: 14; J gene: TRBJ2-7; clone size: .; D gene: TRBD2
CDR3 DNA: TGTGCCAGCAGCCCGAGGAGCGGGGGGACAGATACGCAGTATTTT; CDR3 protein: CASSPRSGGTDTQYF; V gene: TRBV7-2; CDR3 length: 15; J gene: TRBJ2-3; clone size: .; D gene: TRBD2
CDR3 DNA: TGTGCCAGCAGTTGGGGAAGGTTACAGGCCACTCATCAGCCCCAGCATTTT; CDR3 protein: CASSWGRLQATHQPQHF; V gene: TRBV6-2/TRBV6-3; CDR3 length: 17; J gene: TRBJ1-5; clone size: .; D gene: .
CDR3 DNA: TGTGCCAGCTCACCTTCTATCACAGGGTTGAGCAATGAGCAGTTCTTC; CDR3 protein: CASSPSITGLSNEQFF; V gene: TRBV18; CDR3 length: 16; J gene: TRBJ2-1; clone size: few; D gene: .
CDR3 DNA: TGTGCCAGCAGTTTTCTAGCGGGGACATCACAAGAGACCCAGTACTTC; CDR3 protein: CASSFLAGTSQETQYF; V gene: TRBV27; CDR3 length: 16; J gene: TRBJ2-5; clone size: .; D gene: TRBD2
CDR3 DNA: TGTGCCAGCAGCTTATCCGAAGGGGTGGGAGAGACCCAGTACTTC; CDR3 protein: CASSLSEGVGETQYF; V gene: TRBV7-8; CDR3 length: 15; J gene: TRBJ2-5; clone size: many; D gene: .
CDR3 DNA: TGCAGCGCCCAAGGTTTGGAGACAGGTAGCGAGCAGTACTTC; CDR3 protein: CSAQGLETGSEQYF; V gene: TRBV29-1; CDR3 length: 14; J gene: TRBJ2-7; clone size: few; D gene: .
CDR3 DNA: TGCGCCAGCAGCTTGGACAGGGACCGGTACGAGCAGTACTTC; CDR3 protein: CASSLDRDRYEQYF; V gene: TRBV5-1; CDR3 length: 14; J gene: TRBJ2-7; clone size: .; D gene: .
CDR3 DNA: TGTGCCAGCAGCTTAGAAAGATCGGCGGGAGTCACCGGGTACACCGGGGAGCTGTTTTTT; CDR3 protein: CASSLERSAGVTGYTGELFF; V gene: TRBV11-2; CDR3 length: 20; J gene: TRBJ2-2; clone size: .; D gene: TRBD2
CDR3 DNA: TGCAGTGCGACGAAACGTGGAGGAAACACCATATATTTT; CDR3 protein: CSATKRGGNTIYF; V gene: TRBV20-1; CDR3 length: 13; J gene: TRBJ1-3; clone size: few; D gene: .
CDR3 DNA: TGTGCCAGCAGCCAAGGAGGGGGGAACACTGAAGCTTTCTTT; CDR3 protein: CASSQGGGNTEAFF; V gene: TRBV4-2; CDR3 length: 14; J gene: TRBJ1-1; clone size: many; D gene: .
CDR3 DNA: TGCAGCGTCCGCGACAGGTCCCACAATGAGCAGTTCTTC; CDR3 protein: CSVRDRSHNEQFF; V gene: TRBV29-1; CDR3 length: 13; J gene: TRBJ2-1; clone size: many; D gene: .
CDR3 DNA: TGCGCCAGCAGCGTCGGGACAGGGAGGTCAGATACGCAGTATTTT; CDR3 protein: CASSVGTGRSDTQYF; V gene: TRBV5-1; CDR3 length: 15; J gene: TRBJ2-3; clone size: .; D gene: TRBD1
CDR3 DNA: TGTGCCAGTAGTCCTCCGACGGTGGTGAGCTCTGGGGCCAACGTCCTGACTTTC; CDR3 protein: CASSPPTVVSSGANVLTF; V gene: TRBV19; CDR3 length: 18; J gene: TRBJ2-6; clone size: .; D gene: .
CDR3 DNA: TGTGCCAGCAGTGATGGGACTATGTACGAGCAGTACTTC; CDR3 protein: CASSDGTMYEQYF; V gene: TRBV2; CDR3 length: 13; J gene: TRBJ2-7; clone size: .; D gene: TRBD2
CDR3 DNA: TGTGCCAGCAGCGTAGGGGGACTAGCGGGCCTCACAGATACGCAGTATTTT; CDR3 protein: CASSVGGLAGLTDTQYF; V gene: TRBV9; CDR3 length: 17; J gene: TRBJ2-3; clone size: .; D gene: TRBD2
CDR3 DNA: TGTACCAGCAGCCTTGGACAGGGGAACACCGGGGAGCTGTTTTTT; CDR3 protein: CTSSLGQGNTGELFF; V gene: TRBV3-1; CDR3 length: 15; J gene: TRBJ2-2; clone size: .; D gene: TRBD1
CDR3 DNA: TGTGCCAGCAGCGTAAGCCCGGGACAGGCCCAAGAGACCCAGTACTTC; CDR3 protein: CASSVSPGQAQETQYF; V gene: TRBV9; CDR3 length: 16; J gene: TRBJ2-5; clone size: few; D gene: TRBD1
CDR3 DNA: TGTGCCAGCAGCTTTGGCCTGAACTACGAGCAGTACTTC; CDR3 protein: CASSFGLNYEQYF; V gene: TRBV11-2; CDR3 length: 13; J gene: TRBJ2-7; clone size: .; D gene: .
CDR3 DNA: TGTGCCAGCAGTTACTCGACGACAGGGGAGGACTACGAGCAGTACTTC; CDR3 protein: CASSYSTTGEDYEQYF; V gene: TRBV6-2/TRBV6-3; CDR3 length: 16; J gene: TRBJ2-7; clone size: .; D gene: TRBD1
CDR3 DNA: TGCAGTGCTAGTGAACCGATGAACACTGAAGCTTTCTTT; CDR3 protein: CSASEPMNTEAFF; V gene: TRBV20-1; CDR3 length: 13; J gene: TRBJ1-1; clone size: .; D gene: .
CDR3 DNA: TGTGCCAGCAGCAAAGGGGGCTCTGGAAACACCATATATTTT; CDR3 protein: CASSKGGSGNTIYF; V gene: TRBV6-1; CDR3 length: 14; J gene: TRBJ1-3; clone size: few; D gene: .
CDR3 DNA: TGTGCCAGCAGCCCCACTTACAGGGGCTCCTACGAGCAGTACTTC; CDR3 protein: CASSPTYRGSYEQYF; V gene: TRBV11-2; CDR3 length: 15; J gene: TRBJ2-7; clone size: .; D gene: TRBD1